The 15 T cell receptor beta chains below were found in one sample sequenced in a study of T cell responses to AZD1222 COVID-19 vaccine. Method: immunoSEQ multiplex PCR; TCRdb's copy keeps in-frame clones and lacks some. The sample carries over 100,000 clones, approximately 90% recorded once. Sample: peripheral blood, taken on day 0 of AZD1222 vaccination. These receptors all come from an adult in good health.

This rearrangement joins TRBV28 to TRBJ1-6; no clear D. V lost 5 bases to trimming and J lost 7 bases, with 9 bases between them. This CDR3 is built from 13 residues. The germline gives CDR1 MDHEN, CDR2 SYDVKM. The chain's CDR3 is CASSPRTNSPLHF. CDR3 DNA: TGTGCCAGCAGTCCCAGGACCAATTCACCCCTCCACTTT.

The chain recombines TRBV19 with TRBJ1-4; a weak D match, TRBD1 (6 bases). Germline CDR1 is LNHDA and CDR2 is SQIVND (reference sequence). The CDR3 spans 17 residues. V lost 3 bases and J 1 base, leaving 15 bases between the germline ends. The CDR3 DNA sequence: TGTGCCAGTAGTATGACCCAGGGGTCCGGAACTAATGAAAAACTGTTTTTT. Translating gives CASSMTQGSGTNEKLFF.

The rearrangement uses TRBV28 and TRBJ2-1, with 8 bases fitting TRBD2. The trim removed 9 bases at V and 1 base at J, leaving 5 bases unmatched. Germline values: CDR1 MDHEN, CDR2 SYDVKM. The CDR3 runs 14 residues. CDR3 in DNA: TGTGCCAGTACGGGGGGGGTATCCTACAATGAGCAGTTCTTC. This codes for CASTGGVSYNEQFF.

The rearrangement joins TRBV5-4 to TRBJ2-7; 9 nucleotides line up with TRBD1. The CDR3 is 15 residues long. V shed 4 bases, J shed 6 bases, and the junction held 11 bases outside the gene matches. The germline gives CDR1 SGHNT, CDR2 YYREEE (reference sequence). The DNA of the CDR3 is TGTGCCAGCAGCCCTACCGGACAGGGGTCGAGCGAGCAGTACTTC. Protein: CASSPTGQGSSEQYF.

The chain joins TRBV18 to TRBJ1-4; D is unresolved. The V gene lost 3 bases and the J gene lost 6 bases, with 11 bases spanning the gap. Germline V gene data show CDR1 as KGHSH and CDR2 as LQKENI. CDR3 length: 14 residues. The CDR3 protein is CASSPGNGDEKLFF. CDR3 nucleotide sequence: TGTGCCAGCTCACCGGGGAATGGGGATGAAAAACTGTTTTTT.

The genes are TRBV11-3 and TRBJ2-7; the match to TRBD2 covers 13 bases. V was pared by 5 bases and J by 2 bases, with 3 bases of the junction left unmatched. The germline gives CDR1 SGHNT, CDR2 YENEEA. The CDR3 has 15 residues. The CDR3 protein is CASSPGLAGTYEQYF. The CDR3 DNA follows: TGTGCCAGCAGCCCGGGACTAGCGGGAACCTACGAGCAGTACTTC.

The sample holds one count of this clone. The rearrangement uses TRBV7-2 and TRBJ2-2; 11 nucleotides align to TRBD2. The trim removed 3 bases at V and 6 bases at J, leaving 3 bases unmatched. The CDR3 is made up of 15 amino acids. Germline CDR1 is SGHTA and CDR2 is FQGNSA. This CDR3 reads CASSFSGRAAGELFF. The CDR3 DNA reads TGTGCCAGCAGCTTTAGCGGGAGGGCCGCCGGGGAGCTGTTTTTT.

The J gene is TRBJ2-7, the V gene TRBV5-1, with 9 bases that match TRBD1. After removal of 0 bases from V and 7 bases from J, the junction contained 2 bases not matched to a gene. There are 13 residues in the CDR3. Per germline, CDR1 SGHRS and CDR2 YFSETQ. In nucleotides, the CDR3 is TGCGCCAGCAGCTTGGTGACAGGGGGAGAGCAGTACTTC. This gives the protein CASSLVTGGEQYF.

J is TRBJ1-4 and V is TRBV3-1 (or the pseudogene TRBV3-2), with a weak D call TRBD1 (6 bases). Germline V gene data show CDR1 as LGHDT and CDR2 as YNNKEL (reference sequence). Trimming stripped 4 bases from V and 0 bases from J, with 9 bases between. The CDR3 runs to 15 residues. The CDR3 region is CASSPTGATNEKLFF. Here the CDR3 DNA reads TGTGCCAGCAGCCCGACAGGAGCAACTAATGAAAAACTGTTTTTT.

The chain combines TRBV6-6 with TRBJ2-1, with D unresolved. V was trimmed by 2 bases and J by 9 bases, leaving 8 bases between them. Germline V gene data show CDR1 as MNHNY and CDR2 as SVGAGI (reference sequence). The CDR3 is 12 amino acids. CDR3 loop: CASSYGYGEQFF. The CDR3 DNA reads as TGTGCCAGCAGTTACGGGTACGGTGAGCAGTTCTTC.

This clone has only a few counts. The chain links TRBV19 to TRBJ1-2; D might be TRBD1 (6 bases). The germline gives CDR1 LNHDA, CDR2 SQIVND (reference sequence). The CDR3 is 13 residues long. The V and J ends lost 3 bases and 5 bases respectively, with 10 bases between them. CDR3 in amino acids: CASSMPGAYGYTF. The CDR3 nucleotides are TGTGCCAGTAGTATGCCGGGGGCTTATGGCTACACCTTC. Full variable domain (outside the CDR3, taken from reference TRBV19 and TRBJ1-2): DGGITQSPKYLFRKEGQNVTLSCEQNLNHDAMYWYRQDPGQGLRLIYYSQIVNDFQKGDIAEGYSVSREKKESFPLTVTSAQKNPTAFYLCASSMPGAYGYTFGSGTRLTVV.

V and J are TRBV5-4 and TRBJ2-2, with TRBD2 matching over 7 bases. The CDR3 is 15 residues long. The J segment lost 4 bases and the V segment lost 1 base, leaving 4 bases of the junction unmatched. The germline CDR1 and CDR2 sequences are SGHNT and YYREEE (reference sequence). The CDR3 DNA reads as TGTGCCAGCAGCTTGTATTCTAGCGGCACCGGGGAGCTGTTTTTT. Its translation: CASSLYSSGTGELFF.

This clone showed up just once. The chain uses TRBV7-9 and TRBJ2-1, with 10 bases identical to TRBD2. The CDR3 sequence is 17 residues long. Germline V gives CDR1 SEHNR, CDR2 FQNEAQ (reference sequence). V lost 3 bases and J lost 3; bases outside the gene matches: 8. The CDR3 DNA is TGTGCCAGCAGCTTGGCGGCGTGGACTAGCGGCTACAATGAGCAGTTCTTC. This gives the protein CASSLAAWTSGYNEQFF.

The chain is built from TRBV19 and TRBJ1-5, with 7 nucleotides matching TRBD1. The trim removed 5 bases at V and 4 bases at J, leaving 8 bases unmatched. CDR3 length equals 15 residues. Germline lookup yields CDR1 LNHDA and CDR2 SQIVND (reference sequence). CDR3 amino acids: CASSSTGLVNQPQHF. DNA of the CDR3: TGTGCCAGTAGTTCGACAGGGTTAGTAAATCAGCCCCAGCATTTT.

V and J are TRBV6-1 and TRBJ2-1, with 8 bases aligning to TRBD1. This CDR3 comprises 15 residues. The V gene end was trimmed by 2 bases and the J gene end by 4 bases; junction bases not matched to a gene: 4. Per the germline V gene, CDR1 is MNHNS and CDR2 is SASEGT. CDR3 sequence reads: CASSEQDRAYNEQFF. CDR3 sequence (DNA): TGTGCCAGCAGTGAACAGGACAGGGCTTACAATGAGCAGTTCTTC.